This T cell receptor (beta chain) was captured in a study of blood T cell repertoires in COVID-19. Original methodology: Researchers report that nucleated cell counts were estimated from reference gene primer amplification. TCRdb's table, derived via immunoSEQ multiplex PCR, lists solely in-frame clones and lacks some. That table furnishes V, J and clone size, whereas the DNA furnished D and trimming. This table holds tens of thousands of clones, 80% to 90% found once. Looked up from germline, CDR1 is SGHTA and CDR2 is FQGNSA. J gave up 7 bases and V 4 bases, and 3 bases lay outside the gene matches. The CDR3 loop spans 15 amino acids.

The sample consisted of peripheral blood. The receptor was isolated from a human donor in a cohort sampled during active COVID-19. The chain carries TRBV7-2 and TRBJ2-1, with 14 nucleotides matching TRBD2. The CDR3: CASSSRTSGRNEQFF. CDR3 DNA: TGTGCCAGCAGCTCCCGGACTAGCGGGAGGAATGAGCAGTTCTTC.